Below, 12 T cell receptor beta chains from the same sample are listed, as sequenced in a study of early T cells in non-severe SARS-CoV-2 infection. TCRdb called the 5' RACE reads again in MiXCR, with one record for every CDR3 protein. The data contain over 85,000 distinct CDR3 sequences, about an eighth of them singletons. Sequenced: whole blood. The receptors come from an adult who was a healthcare worker with PCR-confirmed SARS-CoV-2 infection or an uninfected control (not recorded which).

This chain links TRBV18 with TRBJ2-5, with unresolved D. Germline V gene data show CDR1 as KGHSH and CDR2 as LQKENI. Trimming pared 1 base from V and 3 bases from J, leaving 9 bases between. The CDR3 has 14 amino acids. The CDR3 bases are TGTGCCAGCTCACCACAGTCTAGTGAAGAGACCCAGTACTTC. Translated: CASSPQSSEETQYF.

This clonotype came up many times. Written as DNA, the CDR3 is TGCGCCAGCAGCCCCCTAGCGGATCCGAATTACAATGAGCAGTTCTTC. It encodes CASSPLADPNYNEQFF. The chain links TRBV4-1 to TRBJ2-1, with 7 positions matching TRBD2. Germline-derived CDR1 and CDR2 are MGHRA and YSYEKL. This CDR3 comprises 16 residues. J gave up 4 bases and V 4 bases, and 10 bases lay outside the gene matches.

The J gene is TRBJ2-3, the V gene TRBV3-1, with D unresolved. The CDR3 loop spans 14 amino acids. Germline CDR1 reads LGHDT; CDR2 reads YNNKEL (reference sequence). V lost 4 bases and J lost 3, with 11 bases in between. The CDR3 nucleotides are TGTGCCAGCAGCCCTGTGGTACGGACAGATACGCAGTATTTT. Protein sequence: CASSPVVRTDTQYF.

This chain links TRBV5-4 with TRBJ2-1, with 8 positions matching TRBD1. With 0 bases clipped from V and 6 bases from J, the junction kept 2 bases outside the gene matches. Germline V gene sequence: CDR1 SGHNT, CDR2 YYREEE (reference sequence). The CDR3 is made up of 14 amino acids. This CDR3 is CASSLGDRSNEQFF. In nucleotides, the CDR3 is TGTGCCAGCAGCTTGGGGGACAGGTCCAATGAGCAGTTCTTC.

The chain links TRBV5-3 to TRBJ2-2; 9 positions match TRBD2. TRBV5-3 is an ORF for which the function is uncertain. Trimming at V came to 2 bases and at J to 4 bases, leaving 9 bases not matched to a gene. CDR3 length: 17 amino acids. The CDR3 DNA reads as TGTGCCAGAAGCTTACCAAGCGGGAGGCTCGGCACCGGGGAGCTGTTTTTT. It codes for CARSLPSGRLGTGELFF.

The chain carries TRBV20-1 and TRBJ2-1, with TRBD2 as a possible D gene (5 bases). The CDR3 extends over 16 amino acids. Trimming pared 2 bases from V and 0 bases from J, leaving 14 bases between. Germline-derived CDR1 and CDR2 are DFQATT and SNEGSKA (reference sequence). The CDR3 bases are TGCAGTGCTAGACGCCTGGGAGAAAGCTCCTACAATGAGCAGTTCTTC. Its translation is CSARRLGESSYNEQFF.

At least ten counts were recorded for this clonotype. The J gene is TRBJ1-2, the V gene TRBV12-3 or TRBV12-4; TRBD1 aligns across 9 bases. This CDR3 spans 13 amino acids. V lost 6 bases to trimming and J lost 8 bases; unmatched junction nucleotides: 7. The CDR3 sequence is CASSRGDRVGYTF. The CDR3 region has the DNA TGTGCCAGCAGCCGGGGGGACAGGGTGGGCTACACCTTC.

This chain connects TRBV28 to TRBJ2-5; TRBD2 matches 10 bases. J was trimmed by 5 bases and V by 7 bases; bases with no gene match: 7. The CDR3 is 14 residues long. Looked up from germline, CDR1 is MDHEN and CDR2 is SYDVKM. CDR3 in DNA: TGTGCCAGCATTCCTAGCGGGAGAGTCGAGACCCAGTACTTC. Translated, it gives CASIPSGRVETQYF.

The rearrangement links TRBV12-3 or TRBV12-4 to TRBJ2-1; D call uncertain. Trimming shortened V by 1 base and J by 9 bases, and 7 bases separated the two germline ends. This CDR3 is 12 amino acids long. Written as DNA, the CDR3 is TGTGCCAGCAGTTTAGGTTTGGGTGAGCAGTTCTTC. It encodes CASSLGLGEQFF.

In its sample, this clonotype was seen a few times. This chain joins TRBV19 and TRBJ1-2, with a tentative D call TRBD1 (5 bases). The germline V and J ends were trimmed by 7 bases and 3 bases, with 12 bases remaining between them. This CDR3 region has 13 residues. The germline gives CDR1 LNHDA, CDR2 SQIVND (reference sequence). The CDR3 sequence: CASTTQGDYGYTF. The CDR3 bases are TGTGCCAGTACCACCCAGGGAGACTATGGCTACACCTTC.

This clonotype was detected ten times or more. The chain carries TRBV6-1 and TRBJ2-1; D may be TRBD2 (6 bases). Per the germline V gene, CDR1 is MNHNS and CDR2 is SASEGT. Trimming left V 6 bases short and J 1 base short, with 13 bases between. The CDR3 runs to 15 residues. This CDR3 is CASRRREGSYNEQFF. DNA of the CDR3: TGTGCCAGCAGGAGGAGGGAAGGGTCCTACAATGAGCAGTTCTTC.

This chain uses TRBV5-1 with TRBJ2-4; TRBD1 is a possible D gene (5 bases). The V end lost 4 bases, the J end lost 5 bases, and 19 bases lay between the germline ends. Germline-derived CDR1 and CDR2 are SGHRS and YFSETQ. There are 16 residues in the CDR3. CDR3 sequence (DNA): TGCGCCAGCAGCCCGCAAATCACAGGTACCGAAAACATTCAGTACTTC. Its protein product is CASSPQITGTENIQYF.